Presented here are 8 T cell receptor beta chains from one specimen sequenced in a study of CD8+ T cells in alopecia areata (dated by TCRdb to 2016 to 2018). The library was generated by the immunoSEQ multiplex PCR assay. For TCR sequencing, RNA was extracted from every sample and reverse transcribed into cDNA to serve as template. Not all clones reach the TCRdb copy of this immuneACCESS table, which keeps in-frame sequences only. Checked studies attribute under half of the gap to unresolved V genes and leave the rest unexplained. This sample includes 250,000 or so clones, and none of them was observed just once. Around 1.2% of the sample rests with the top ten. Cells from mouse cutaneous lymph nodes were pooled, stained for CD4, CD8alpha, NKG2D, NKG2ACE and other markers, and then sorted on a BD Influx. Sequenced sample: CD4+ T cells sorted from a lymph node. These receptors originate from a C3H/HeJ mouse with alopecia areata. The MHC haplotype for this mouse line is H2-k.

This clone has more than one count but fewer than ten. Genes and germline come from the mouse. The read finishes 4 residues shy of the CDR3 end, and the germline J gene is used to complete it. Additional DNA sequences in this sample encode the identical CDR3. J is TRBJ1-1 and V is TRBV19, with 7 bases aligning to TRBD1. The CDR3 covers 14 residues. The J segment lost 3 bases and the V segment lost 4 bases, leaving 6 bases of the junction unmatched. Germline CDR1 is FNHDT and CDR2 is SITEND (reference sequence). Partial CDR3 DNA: TGTGCCAGCAGTCCCCCCAGGGGGGACACA. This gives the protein CASSPPRGDT. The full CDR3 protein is CASSPPRGDTEVFF.

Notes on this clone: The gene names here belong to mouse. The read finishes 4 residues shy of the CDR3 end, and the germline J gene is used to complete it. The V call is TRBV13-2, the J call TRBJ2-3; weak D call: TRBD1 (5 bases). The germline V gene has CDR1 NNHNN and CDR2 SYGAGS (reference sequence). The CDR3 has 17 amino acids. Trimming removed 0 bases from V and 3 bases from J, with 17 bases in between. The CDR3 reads CASGDARQGRGAETLYF. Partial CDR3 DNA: TGTGCCAGCGGTGATGCACGGCAGGGAAGAGGGGCAGAA.

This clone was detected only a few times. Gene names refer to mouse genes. The DNA read from the CDR3 is TGTGCCAGCAGCCGGGACTTTAGTGCAGAA. The encoded protein is CASSRDFSAE. The CDR3, in full, reads CASSRDFSAETLYF. The chain recombines TRBV5 with TRBJ2-3, with a weak D call TRBD2 (6 bases). From the germline J gene comes the end of the CDR3, since the read stops 4 residues before it. The germline V gene encodes CDR1 LGHNA and CDR2 YNLKQL (reference sequence). Trimming stripped 4 bases from V and 0 bases from J, with 8 bases between. The length of the CDR3 is 14 residues.

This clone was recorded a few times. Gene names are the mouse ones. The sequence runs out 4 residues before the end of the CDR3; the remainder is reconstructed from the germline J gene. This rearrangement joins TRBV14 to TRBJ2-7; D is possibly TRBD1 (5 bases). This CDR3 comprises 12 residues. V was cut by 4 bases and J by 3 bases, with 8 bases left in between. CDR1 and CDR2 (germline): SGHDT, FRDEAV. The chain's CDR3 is CASSRTNYEQYF. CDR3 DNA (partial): TGTGCCAGCAGTCGGACAAACTAT. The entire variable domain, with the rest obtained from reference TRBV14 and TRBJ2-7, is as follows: EAGVTQSPRYAVLQEGQAVSFWCDPISGHDTLYWYQQPRDQGPQLLVYFRDEAVIDNSQLPSDRFSAVRPKGTNSTLKIQSAKQGDTATYLCASSRTNYEQYFGPGTRLTVL.

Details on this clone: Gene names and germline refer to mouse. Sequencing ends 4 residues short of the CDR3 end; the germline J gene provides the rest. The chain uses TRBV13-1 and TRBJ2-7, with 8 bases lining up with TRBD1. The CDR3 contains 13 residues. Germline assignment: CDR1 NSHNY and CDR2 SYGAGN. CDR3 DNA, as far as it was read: TGTGCCAGCAGTGGGACAGGGAAGGAT. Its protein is CASSGTGKD. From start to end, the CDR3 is CASSGTGKDEQYF.

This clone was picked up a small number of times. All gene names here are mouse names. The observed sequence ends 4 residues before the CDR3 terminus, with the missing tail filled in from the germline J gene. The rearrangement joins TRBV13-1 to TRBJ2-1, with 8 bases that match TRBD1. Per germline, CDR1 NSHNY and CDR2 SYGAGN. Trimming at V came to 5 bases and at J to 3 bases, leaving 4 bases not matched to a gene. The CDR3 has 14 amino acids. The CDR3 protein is CASSRGRGYAEQFF. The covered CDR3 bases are TGTGCCAGCAGCAGGGGGCGAGGCTATGCT.

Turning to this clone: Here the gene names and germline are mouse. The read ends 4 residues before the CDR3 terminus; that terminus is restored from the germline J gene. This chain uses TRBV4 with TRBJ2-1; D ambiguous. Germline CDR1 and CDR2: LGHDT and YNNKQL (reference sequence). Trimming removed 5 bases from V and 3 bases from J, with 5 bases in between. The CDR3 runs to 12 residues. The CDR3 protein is CASSPSYAEQFF. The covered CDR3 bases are TGTGCCAGCAGCCCCTCCTATGCT.

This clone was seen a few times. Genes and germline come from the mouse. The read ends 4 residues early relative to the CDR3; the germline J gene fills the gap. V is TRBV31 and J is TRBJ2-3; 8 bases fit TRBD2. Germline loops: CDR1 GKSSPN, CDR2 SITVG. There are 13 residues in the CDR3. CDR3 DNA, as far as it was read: TGTGCCTGGAGTCTCTGGGGGGAAGAA. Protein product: CAWSLWGEE. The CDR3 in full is CAWSLWGEETLYF. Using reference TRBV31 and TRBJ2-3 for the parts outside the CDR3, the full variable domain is AQTIHQWPVAEIKAVGSPLSLGCTIKGKSSPNLYWYWQATGGTLQQLFYSITVGQVESVVQLNLSASRPKDDQFILSTEKLLLSHSGFYLCAWSLWGEETLYFGSGTRLTVL.